Presented here are 19 T cell receptor beta chains from one specimen sequenced in a study of shared clonotypes between healthy human individuals. TCRdb keeps only in-frame clones here, not all; method: immunoSEQ multiplex PCR. The sample consists of some 2,000,000 clones, 95% of them appearing once. The sample taken for sequencing was naive CD4+ T cells sorted from blood. As to subset: CD45RA+ positively selected. These receptors originate from a man between 18 and 35 years old in good health.

Comments on this clone: This sample includes further DNA sequences coding for the same CDR3. The chain couples TRBV6-5 to TRBJ1-6; TRBD1 matches at 9 bases. The germline CDR1 and CDR2 sequences are MNHEY and SVGAGI. V shed 5 bases, J shed 5 bases, and the junction held 1 base outside the gene matches. CDR3 size: 14 residues. The CDR3 spells CASSRQGDNSPLHF. In DNA, the CDR3 is TGTGCCAGCAGTCGACAGGGGGATAATTCACCCCTCCACTTT.

This chain joins TRBV7-6 and TRBJ1-1, with unresolved D. Germline-derived CDR1 and CDR2 are SGHVS and FNYEAQ. V was cut by 2 bases and J by 2 bases, with 18 bases left in between. The CDR3 loop spans 17 amino acids. The CDR3 DNA sequence: TGTGCCAGCAGCTTACGGGAGGAAGGCGGTTCCAACACTGAAGCTTTCTTT. Translating it yields CASSLREEGGSNTEAFF.

The rearrangement uses TRBV30 and TRBJ1-1, with D possibly TRBD1 on 6 matching bases. Trimming cost V 3 bases and J 1 base, with 9 bases left between them. Germline V gives CDR1 GTSNPN, CDR2 SVGIG (reference sequence). The CDR3 extends over 13 amino acids. In DNA, the CDR3 is TGTGCCTGGAGAACACAGGGGAACACTGAAGCTTTCTTT. Translating gives CAWRTQGNTEAFF.

A note on this clone: Other DNA sequences from this sample encode an identical CDR3 as well. The chain links TRBV11-2 to TRBJ1-4, with D unclear. From germline, CDR1 is SGHAT and CDR2 FQNNGV. The CDR3 runs 12 residues. The V gene lost 1 base and the J gene lost 7 bases, with 4 bases spanning the gap. CDR3 protein: CASSLVGEKLFF. DNA for the CDR3: TGTGCCAGCAGCTTAGTGGGTGAAAAACTGTTTTTT.

This chain connects TRBV2 to TRBJ2-7, with D uncertain. V was pared by 1 base and J by 5 bases, with 15 bases between. This CDR3 region has 15 residues. Per the germline V gene, CDR1 is SNHLY and CDR2 is FYNNEI. In DNA form, the CDR3 reads TGTGCCAGCAGTGAAGTTTCCCGATCCGCAAACGAGCAGTACTTC. Translated: CASSEVSRSANEQYF.

The V gene is TRBV6-1, the J gene TRBJ1-5; D remains ambiguous. CDR3 length: 14 amino acids. Trimming took off 6 bases at V and 2 bases at J, with 11 bases between the two ends. CDR1 and CDR2 (germline): MNHNS, SASEGT. The CDR3 loop reads CASRTGSGNQPQHF. The CDR3 DNA sequence: TGTGCCAGCAGAACGGGCAGTGGCAATCAGCCCCAGCATTTT.

The rearrangement uses TRBV2 and TRBJ1-1; no clear D. The CDR3 extends over 13 amino acids. V dropped 3 bases and J dropped 4 bases, with 9 bases sitting between them. CDR1 is SNHLY, CDR2 FYNNEI, per germline. This chain's CDR3 is CASSDFAGTEAFF. CDR3 DNA: TGTGCCAGCAGTGATTTCGCGGGCACTGAAGCTTTCTTT. Filled out from reference TRBV2 and TRBJ1-1, the complete variable domain reads EPEVTQTPSHQVTQMGQEVILRCVPISNHLYFYWYRQILGQKVEFLVSFYNNEISEKSEIFDDQFSVERPDGSNFTLKIRSTKLEDSAMYFCASSDFAGTEAFFGQGTRLTVV.

This rearrangement joins TRBV27 to TRBJ1-1, with D maybe TRBD1 (6 bases). The V and J ends lost 2 bases and 4 bases respectively, with 14 bases between them. From germline, CDR1 is MNHEY and CDR2 SMNVEV (reference sequence). This CDR3 has 15 residues. The CDR3 loop reads CASSLLSGAGTEAFF. The CDR3 DNA follows: TGTGCCAGCAGTTTACTTTCAGGGGCTGGCACTGAAGCTTTCTTT.

The chain uses TRBV5-4 and TRBJ2-1; 7 bases match TRBD1. V shed 1 base and J 7 bases; nucleotides not matched to a gene: 5. The CDR3 loop spans 14 amino acids. Germline CDR1 is SGHNT and CDR2 is YYREEE (reference sequence). The CDR3 loop is CASSLLGGGNEQFF. For the CDR3, the DNA is TGTGCCAGCAGCTTGTTAGGGGGCGGGAATGAGCAGTTCTTC.

The rearrangement uses TRBV11-3 and TRBJ2-1; TRBD2 is a possible D gene (5 bases). V was cut by 4 bases and J by 6 bases, with 10 bases left in between. The CDR3 contains 13 residues. CDR1 SGHNT and CDR2 YENEEA come from the germline V gene. Here the CDR3 DNA reads TGTGCCAGCAGCTCGGACTTGTCCAATGAGCAGTTCTTC. This codes for CASSSDLSNEQFF.

This clone showed up just once. The rearrangement uses TRBV28 and TRBJ1-5; 8 bases map to TRBD1. CDR3 length equals 17 residues. Germline CDR1 is MDHEN and CDR2 is SYDVKM. V shed 6 bases, J shed 3 bases, and the junction held 13 bases outside the gene matches. The CDR3 region is CASSPPDRDLDNQPQHF. The CDR3 DNA follows: TGTGCCAGCAGCCCTCCGGACAGGGATTTGGACAATCAGCCCCAGCATTTT. Based on the CDR3 plus reference TRBV28 and TRBJ1-5, the full variable domain is DVKVTQSSRYLVKRTGEKVFLECVQDMDHENMFWYRQDPGLGLRLIYFSYDVKMKEKGDIPEGYSVSREKKERFSLILESASTNQTSMYLCASSPPDRDLDNQPQHFGDGTRLSIL.

The V gene is TRBV7-2, the J gene TRBJ2-1, with 13 bases aligning to TRBD2. In germline, CDR1 is SGHTA, CDR2 FQGNSA. The CDR3 runs to 15 residues. Germline trimming cut 5 bases from V and 6 bases from J; bases unmatched to any gene: 4. The CDR3 nucleotides read TGTGCCAGCAGCCCCTGGACTAGCGGGAGCAATGAGCAGTTCTTC. Translated, it gives CASSPWTSGSNEQFF. Filled out from reference TRBV7-2 and TRBJ2-1, the complete variable domain reads GAGVSQSPSNKVTEKGKDVELRCDPISGHTALYWYRQSLGQGLEFLIYFQGNSAPDKSGLPSDRFSAERTGGSVSTLTIQRTQQEDSAVYLCASSPWTSGSNEQFFGPGTRLTVL.

The chain uses TRBV30 and TRBJ1-5; 8 nucleotides line up with TRBD1. This CDR3 has 15 residues. Germline CDR1 is GTSNPN and CDR2 is SVGIG (reference sequence). V lost 8 bases to trimming and J lost 3 bases; unmatched junction nucleotides: 12. In DNA, the CDR3 is TGTGCCAGTCTCCGGGACAGGTCCCCCAATCAGCCCCAGCATTTT. Its protein product is CASLRDRSPNQPQHF. Combining the CDR3 with reference TRBV30 and TRBJ1-5 gives the whole variable domain SQTIHQWPATLVQPVGSPLSLECTVEGTSNPNLYWYRQAAGRGLQLLFYSVGIGQISSEVPQNLSASRPQDRQFILSSKKLLLSDSGFYLCASLRDRSPNQPQHFGDGTRLSIL.

The chain is built from TRBV29-1 and TRBJ2-5; 10 positions match TRBD2. From germline, CDR1 is SQVTM and CDR2 ANQGSEA. The CDR3 covers 13 residues. V gave up 4 bases and J gave up 5 bases; unmatched junction bases: 4. The CDR3 nucleotides read TGCAGCGTTGTTCCAGCGGGGGGGGAGACCCAGTACTTC. Protein: CSVVPAGGETQYF. Together with reference TRBV29-1 and TRBJ2-5, the CDR3 gives the full variable domain: SAVISQKPSRDICQRGTSLTIQCQVDSQVTMMFWYRQQPGQSLTLIATANQGSEATYESGFVIDKFPISRPNLTFSTLTVSNMSPEDSSIYLCSVVPAGGETQYFGPGTRLLVL.

The CDR3 is CASSLMGFNEKLFF. CDR3 sequence (DNA): TGTGCCAGCAGCTTAATGGGATTTAACGAAAAACTGTTTTTT. The chain employs TRBV11-2 and TRBJ1-4; D is unresolved. The CDR3 contains 14 residues. Trimming pared 2 bases from V and 8 bases from J, leaving 12 bases between. The germline gives CDR1 SGHAT, CDR2 FQNNGV.

The rearrangement joins TRBV21-1 to TRBJ2-1; the table's D call, TRBD1, was not checked against the DNA. TRBV21-1 represents a pseudogene. The CDR3 has 16 amino acids. CDR3 DNA sequence: TGTGCCAGCAGCATAAGACAGGGACCTACCTACAATGAGCAGTTCTTC. This sequence encodes CASSIRQGPTYNEQFF.

The V gene is TRBV6-1, the J gene TRBJ1-4, with D possibly matching TRBD1 (6 bases). V was clipped by 4 bases and J by 1 base, with 7 bases between them. CDR3 length: 14 residues. Germline CDR1 and CDR2: MNHNS and SASEGT. CDR3 sequence (DNA): TGTGCCAGCAGTGCAGGGGTAACTAATGAAAAACTGTTTTTT. This encodes CASSAGVTNEKLFF.

This sequence joins TRBV6-6 and TRBJ2-3; D possibly corresponds to TRBD1 (5 bases). Germline lookup yields CDR1 MNHNY and CDR2 SVGAGI (reference sequence). V was shortened by 5 bases and J by 4 bases, with 10 bases between the two germline ends. The CDR3 extends over 13 amino acids. The CDR3 region is CASSRTGADTQYF. The CDR3 DNA reads as TGTGCCAGCAGTAGAACAGGAGCAGATACGCAGTATTTT.

The sample holds a few counts of this clone. The V gene is TRBV6-5, the J gene TRBJ2-7, with 7 bases fitting TRBD2. Germline loops: CDR1 MNHEY, CDR2 SVGAGI. The V gene end was trimmed by 6 bases and the J gene end by 6 bases; junction bases not matched to a gene: 11. The CDR3 consists of 14 residues. This CDR3 reads CASSSPSGGTEQYF. As DNA, the CDR3 is TGTGCCAGCAGCTCGCCGTCGGGAGGAACCGAGCAGTACTTC.